Below, 23 T cell receptor beta chains from the same sample are listed, as sequenced in a study of T cell responses to AZD1222 COVID-19 vaccine listed by TCRdb under 2021. Library preparation used the immunoSEQ multiplex PCR assay. TCRdb mirrors the immuneACCESS table, restricted to in-frame sequences. Some clones are absent from its copies; in checked studies, under half trace to an unresolved V gene, and the reason for the others is unknown. In all, the sample holds under 200,000 clones, and roughly nine tenths of those were seen once. Approximately 2% of the sample belongs to the ten largest clones. The intended sense of this specimen's time point label: baseline before first vaccination. Sequenced here: peripheral blood, sampled on day 0 of AZD1222 vaccination. These receptors came from an adult in good health.

This clone was found once. The chain has TRBV21-1 and TRBJ1-1. TRBV21-1 is a known pseudogene. The length of the CDR3 is 14 residues. The CDR3 spells CASSKALPNTEAFF. As DNA, the CDR3 is TGTGCCAGCAGCAAAGCGCTCCCGAACACTGAAGCTTTCTTT.

The J gene is TRBJ2-1, the V gene TRBV29-1; D might be TRBD1 or TRBD2, each matching 5 bases. V lost 1 base and J 10 bases, leaving 14 bases between the germline ends. From germline, CDR1 is SQVTM and CDR2 ANQGSEA. This CDR3 spans 13 amino acids. The CDR3 is CSVEGTSGTEQFF. The CDR3 coding sequence is TGCAGCGTTGAAGGCACTTCCGGGACGGAGCAGTTCTTC.

The CDR3 DNA follows: TGTGCCTCGGGCCCGCTAAGGACTGAAGCTTTCTTT. Residues: CASGPLRTEAFF. The chain recombines TRBV30 with TRBJ1-1, with D unresolved. Germline V gene sequence: CDR1 GTSNPN, CDR2 SVGIG (reference sequence). This CDR3 spans 12 amino acids. V was shortened by 7 bases and J by 5 bases, with 14 bases between the two germline ends.

This sequence joins TRBV11-3 and TRBJ2-2; 8 bases map to TRBD2. With V trimmed by 4 bases and J by 8 bases, 15 bases remained unmatched. There are 17 residues in the CDR3. Germline CDR1 reads SGHNT; CDR2 reads YENEEA. The CDR3 coding sequence is TGTGCCAGCAGCTCATCCCTACGCCGGGAGGGCCAAGGGGAGCTGTTTTTT. This codes for CASSSSLRREGQGELFF.

The chain employs TRBV2 and TRBJ1-2; D is undetermined. Deletions cut 1 base from V and 9 bases from J, with 15 bases between. Germline values: CDR1 SNHLY, CDR2 FYNNEI. The CDR3 runs 14 residues. The CDR3 DNA sequence: TGTGCCAGCAGTGAAGGGACCGGCTTTTTTCGCTACACCTTC. Its translation is CASSEGTGFFRYTF.

This clone was seen just once. The chain carries TRBV7-2 and TRBJ1-4; D call uncertain. This CDR3 has 15 amino acids. V was trimmed by 2 bases and J by 6 bases, leaving 13 bases between them. Germline V gives CDR1 SGHTA, CDR2 FQGNSA. DNA for the CDR3: TGTGCCAGCAGCTTATCTTCCGGGAGTTATGAAAAACTGTTTTTT. This codes for CASSLSSGSYEKLFF.

The chain uses TRBV2 and TRBJ1-5; D remains unclear. This CDR3 comprises 13 residues. The germline V gene has CDR1 SNHLY and CDR2 FYNNEI. V was clipped by 7 bases and J by 1 base, with 8 bases between them. CDR3 coding DNA: TGTGCCAGCACTGATTGGAGCAATCAGCCCCAGCATTTT. Protein sequence: CASTDWSNQPQHF.

V and J are TRBV13 and TRBJ2-7; 7 bases map to TRBD2. Trimming removed 5 bases from V and 6 bases from J; junction bases left unmatched: 10. Germline CDR1 is PRHDT and CDR2 is FYEKMQ (reference sequence). The CDR3 has 14 residues. CDR3 in amino acids: CASSREETGGEQYF. CDR3 in DNA: TGTGCCAGCAGCCGTGAAGAGACGGGGGGCGAGCAGTACTTC.

This clone was recorded once. The chain combines TRBV4-3 with TRBJ2-5, with a weak D call TRBD2 (7 bases). V shed 0 bases and J shed 2 bases, with 13 bases lying between them. The CDR3 has 16 amino acids. CDR1 is LGHNA and CDR2 is YSLEER in the germline V gene. CDR3 nucleotide sequence: TGCGCCAGCAGCCAAGATTCGGGGGGCGGTCAAGAGACCCAGTACTTC. Protein product: CASSQDSGGGQETQYF.

The rearrangement uses TRBV20-1 and TRBJ1-5; D may be TRBD1 (5 bases). The CDR3 has 10 residues. CDR1 is DFQATT, CDR2 SNEGSKA, per germline (reference sequence). V dropped 4 bases and J dropped 9 bases, with 7 bases sitting between them. The CDR3 reads CSANDRPQHF. The CDR3 nucleotides read TGCAGTGCTAACGACAGGCCCCAGCATTTT.

The chain carries TRBV19 and TRBJ2-3, with 16 bases identical to TRBD2. CDR1 and CDR2 (germline): LNHDA, SQIVND (reference sequence). V lost 6 bases to trimming and J lost 3 bases; unmatched junction nucleotides: 12. This CDR3 is 19 amino acids long. The CDR3 DNA sequence: TGTGCCAGTAGCGGGGAGGGACTAGCGGGAGGGCCGTTTACAGATACGCAGTATTTT. Residues: CASSGEGLAGGPFTDTQYF. The full variable domain, with the rest looked up from reference TRBV19 and TRBJ2-3, is DGGITQSPKYLFRKEGQNVTLSCEQNLNHDAMYWYRQDPGQGLRLIYYSQIVNDFQKGDIAEGYSVSREKKESFPLTVTSAQKNPTAFYLCASSGEGLAGGPFTDTQYFGPGTRLTVL.

The chain uses TRBV7-9 and TRBJ1-2; D call uncertain. Germline V gives CDR1 SEHNR, CDR2 FQNEAQ (reference sequence). Trimming removed 1 base from V and 4 bases from J, with 10 bases in between. The CDR3 has 14 residues. The CDR3 reads CASSLGPVGYGYTF. The CDR3 nucleotides read TGTGCCAGCAGCTTAGGGCCAGTGGGCTATGGCTACACCTTC.

The chain combines TRBV24-1 with TRBJ2-7; D is undetermined. Trimming shortened V by 9 bases and J by 1 base, and 12 bases separated the two germline ends. CDR1 and CDR2 (germline): KGHDR, SFDVKD. The CDR3 contains 13 residues. The CDR3 coding sequence is TGTGCCACCGCCGGGTACGAATCCTACGAGCAGTACTTC. This sequence encodes CATAGYESYEQYF.

This chain links TRBV4-3 with TRBJ1-6; TRBD1 matches at 8 bases. From germline, CDR1 is LGHNA and CDR2 YSLEER. The V gene end was trimmed by 0 bases and the J gene end by 15 bases; junction bases not matched to a gene: 7. The CDR3 is made up of 14 amino acids. This CDR3 reads CASSQDRGRRGLHF. Written as DNA, the CDR3 is TGCGCCAGCAGCCAAGACAGGGGGCGAAGGGGCCTCCACTTT.

The V call is TRBV19, the J call TRBJ1-1, with 8 bases matching TRBD1. The V gene's germline CDR1 is LNHDA and CDR2 SQIVND (reference sequence). The V and J ends lost 6 bases and 5 bases, in that order; junction bases with no gene match: 8. This CDR3 is 14 amino acids long. As DNA, the CDR3 is TGTGCCAGTAGGATTACAGGGGGAGGAACTGAAGCTTTCTTT. It encodes CASRITGGGTEAFF.

The chain couples TRBV28 to TRBJ1-3, with D uncertain. The CDR3 length is 16 residues. Per the germline V gene, CDR1 is MDHEN and CDR2 is SYDVKM. Trimming took 1 base from V and 4 from J, leaving 14 bases between them. In DNA form, the CDR3 reads TGTGCCAGCAGTTTATTGTTGGGGTCGGAGGGAAACACCATATATTTT. Translation: CASSLLLGSEGNTIYF.

This chain joins TRBV6-6 and TRBJ2-5, with TRBD1 identical over 7 bases. In germline, CDR1 is MNHNY, CDR2 SVGAGI (reference sequence). The length of the CDR3 is 13 residues. Trimming took 5 bases from V and 1 from J; bases not matched to a gene: 1. CDR3 amino acids: CASSGDSQETQYF. The DNA of the CDR3 is TGTGCCAGCAGTGGGGACAGCCAAGAGACCCAGTACTTC.

This clone was picked up one time. The chain joins TRBV27 to TRBJ2-4; unclear D gene. Trimming removed 4 bases from V and 4 bases from J, with 8 bases in between. Germline values: CDR1 MNHEY, CDR2 SMNVEV (reference sequence). The CDR3 loop spans 13 amino acids. This CDR3 is CASSSLPKNIQYF. CDR3 in DNA: TGTGCCAGCAGTTCTTTACCAAAAAACATTCAGTACTTC.

The V and J genes are TRBV7-9 and TRBJ2-7; no firm D call. Trimming cost V 0 bases and J 6 bases, with 18 bases left between them. The CDR3 totals 16 residues. Germline V gives CDR1 SEHNR, CDR2 FQNEAQ (reference sequence). The CDR3 DNA sequence: TGTGCCAGCAGCTTAGCGAGACAACATCGGGTCTCCGAGCAGTACTTC. It codes for CASSLARQHRVSEQYF.

This chain connects TRBV5-1 to TRBJ1-3; D may be TRBD1 (5 bases). CDR3 size: 16 residues. Germline assignment: CDR1 SGHRS and CDR2 YFSETQ. The V gene lost 2 bases and the J gene lost 0 bases, with 12 bases spanning the gap. This CDR3 reads CASSFTGPSSGNTIYF. CDR3 in DNA: TGCGCCAGCAGCTTCACAGGTCCAAGCTCTGGAAACACCATATATTTT.

V is TRBV27 and J is TRBJ1-2; D not resolved. Germline assignment: CDR1 MNHEY and CDR2 SMNVEV (reference sequence). Deletions cut 6 bases from V and 9 bases from J, with 17 bases between. The CDR3 consists of 13 residues. Written as DNA, the CDR3 is TGTGCCAGCAGCACGGCCAGCTCTGGGAGCTACACCTTC. It codes for CASSTASSGSYTF.

The gene calls are TRBV28 and TRBJ1-6; D ambiguous. The CDR3 is made up of 14 amino acids. Germline V gene sequence: CDR1 MDHEN, CDR2 SYDVKM. With 6 bases removed from V and 0 bases from J, the gap between germline ends came to 6 bases. The CDR3 DNA sequence: TGTGCCAGCAGGCCAATCTCCTATAATTCACCCCTCCACTTT. Amino acids: CASRPISYNSPLHF.

The gene calls are TRBV2 and TRBJ1-2; D is ambiguous. This CDR3 is built from 12 residues. Trimming shortened V by 6 bases and J by 6 bases, and 11 bases separated the two germline ends. Germline V gives CDR1 SNHLY, CDR2 FYNNEI. The CDR3, as DNA: TGTGCCAGCAGGGAAACAGAGGATGGCTACACCTTC. The encoded protein is CASRETEDGYTF.